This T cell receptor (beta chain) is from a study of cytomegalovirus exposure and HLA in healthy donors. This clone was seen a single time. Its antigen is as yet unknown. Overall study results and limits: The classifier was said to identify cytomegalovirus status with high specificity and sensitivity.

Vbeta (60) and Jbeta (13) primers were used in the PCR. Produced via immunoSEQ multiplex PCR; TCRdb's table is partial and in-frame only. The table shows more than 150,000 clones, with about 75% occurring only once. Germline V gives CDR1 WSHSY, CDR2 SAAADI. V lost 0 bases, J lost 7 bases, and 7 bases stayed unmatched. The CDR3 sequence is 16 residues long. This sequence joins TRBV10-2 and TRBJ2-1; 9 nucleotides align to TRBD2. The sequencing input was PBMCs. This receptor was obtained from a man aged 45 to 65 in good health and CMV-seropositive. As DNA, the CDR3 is TGCGCCAGCAGTGAGTCCCGCGGGGGGGGAGAAAATGAGCAGTTCTTC. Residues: CASSESRGGGENEQFF.